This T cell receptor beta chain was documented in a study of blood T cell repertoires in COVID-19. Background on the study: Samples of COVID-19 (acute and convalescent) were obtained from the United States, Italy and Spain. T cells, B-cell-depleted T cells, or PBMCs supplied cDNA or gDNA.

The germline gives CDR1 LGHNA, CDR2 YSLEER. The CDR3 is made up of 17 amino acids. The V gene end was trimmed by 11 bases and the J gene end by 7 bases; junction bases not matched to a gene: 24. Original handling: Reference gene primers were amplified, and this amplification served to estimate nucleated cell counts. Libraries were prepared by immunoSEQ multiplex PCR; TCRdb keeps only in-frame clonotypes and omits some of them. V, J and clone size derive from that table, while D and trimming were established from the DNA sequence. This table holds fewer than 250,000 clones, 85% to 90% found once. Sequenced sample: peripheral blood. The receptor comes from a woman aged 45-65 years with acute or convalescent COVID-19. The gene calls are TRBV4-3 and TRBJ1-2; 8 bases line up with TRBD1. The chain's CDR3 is CAPPRNYPGQAFFGYTF. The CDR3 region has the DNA TGCGCCCCCCCCCGAAACTACCCGGGACAGGCGTTCTTTGGCTACACCTTC.